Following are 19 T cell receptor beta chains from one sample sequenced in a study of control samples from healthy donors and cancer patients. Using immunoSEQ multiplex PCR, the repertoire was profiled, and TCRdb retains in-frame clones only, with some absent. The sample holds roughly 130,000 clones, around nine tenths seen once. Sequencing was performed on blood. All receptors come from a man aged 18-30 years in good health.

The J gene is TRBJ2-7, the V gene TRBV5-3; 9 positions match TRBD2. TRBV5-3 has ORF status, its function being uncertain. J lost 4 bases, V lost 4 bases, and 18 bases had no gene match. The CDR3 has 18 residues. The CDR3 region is CARSEDPRLAVASYEQYV. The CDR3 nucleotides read TGTGCCAGAAGCGAGGACCCTCGACTAGCGGTTGCTTCGTACGAGCAGTACGTC.

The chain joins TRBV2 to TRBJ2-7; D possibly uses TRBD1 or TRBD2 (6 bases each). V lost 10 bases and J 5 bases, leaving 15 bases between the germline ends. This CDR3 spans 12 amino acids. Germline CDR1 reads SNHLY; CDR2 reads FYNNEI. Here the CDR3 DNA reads TGTGCCACCGGGGGCTTGCCCAACGAGCAGTACTTC. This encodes CATGGLPNEQYF.

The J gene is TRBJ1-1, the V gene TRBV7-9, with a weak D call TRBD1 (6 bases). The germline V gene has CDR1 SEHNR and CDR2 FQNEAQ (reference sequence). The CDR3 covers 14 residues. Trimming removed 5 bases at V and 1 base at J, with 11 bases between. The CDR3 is CASSARDTNTEAFF. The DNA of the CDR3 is TGTGCCAGCAGCGCCCGGGACACGAACACTGAAGCTTTCTTT.

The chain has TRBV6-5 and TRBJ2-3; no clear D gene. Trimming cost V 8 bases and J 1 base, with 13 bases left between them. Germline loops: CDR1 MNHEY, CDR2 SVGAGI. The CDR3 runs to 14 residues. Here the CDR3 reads CASCPQAGTDTQYF. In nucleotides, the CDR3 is TGTGCCAGCTGCCCGCAGGCCGGCACAGATACGCAGTATTTT.

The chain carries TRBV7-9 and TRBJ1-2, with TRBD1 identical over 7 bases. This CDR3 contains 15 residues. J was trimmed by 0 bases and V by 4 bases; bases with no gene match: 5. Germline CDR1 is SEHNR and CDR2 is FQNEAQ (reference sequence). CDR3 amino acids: CASSSTTGPNYGYTF. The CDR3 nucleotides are TGTGCCAGCAGCTCAACGACAGGGCCTAACTATGGCTACACCTTC.

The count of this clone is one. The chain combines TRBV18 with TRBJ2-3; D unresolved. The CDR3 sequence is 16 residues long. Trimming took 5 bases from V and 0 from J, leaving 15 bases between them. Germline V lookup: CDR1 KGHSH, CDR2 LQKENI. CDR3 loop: CASSEVRGPSTDTQYF. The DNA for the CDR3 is TGTGCCAGCTCAGAAGTCAGAGGCCCTAGCACAGATACGCAGTATTTT.

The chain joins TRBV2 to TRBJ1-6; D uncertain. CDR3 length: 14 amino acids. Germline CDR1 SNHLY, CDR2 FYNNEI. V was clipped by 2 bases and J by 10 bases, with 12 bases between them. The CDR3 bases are TGTGCCAGCAGTGAATTAGGGTTTGGATCACCCCTCCACTTT. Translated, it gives CASSELGFGSPLHF. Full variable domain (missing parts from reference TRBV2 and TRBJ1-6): EPEVTQTPSHQVTQMGQEVILRCVPISNHLYFYWYRQILGQKVEFLVSFYNNEISEKSEIFDDQFSVERPDGSNFTLKIRSTKLEDSAMYFCASSELGFGSPLHFGNGTRLTVT.

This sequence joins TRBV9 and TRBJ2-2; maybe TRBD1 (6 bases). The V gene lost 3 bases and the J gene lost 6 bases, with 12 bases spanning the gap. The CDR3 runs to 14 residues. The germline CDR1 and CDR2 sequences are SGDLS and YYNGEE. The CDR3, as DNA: TGTGCCAGCAGCGCCACAGGGTCCGCCGGGGAGCTGTTTTTT. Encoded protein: CASSATGSAGELFF.

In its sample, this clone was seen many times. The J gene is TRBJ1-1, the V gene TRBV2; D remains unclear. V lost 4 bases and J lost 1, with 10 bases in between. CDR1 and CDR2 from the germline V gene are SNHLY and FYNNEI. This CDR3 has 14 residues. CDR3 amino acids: CASSGPPTNTEAFF. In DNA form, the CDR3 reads TGTGCCAGCAGTGGGCCCCCCACGAACACTGAAGCTTTCTTT.

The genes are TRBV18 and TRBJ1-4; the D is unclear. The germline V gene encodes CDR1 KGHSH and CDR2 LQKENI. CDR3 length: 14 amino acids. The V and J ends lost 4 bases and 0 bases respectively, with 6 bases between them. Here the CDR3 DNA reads TGTGCCAGCTCACGAATATCAACTAATGAAAAACTGTTTTTT. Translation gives CASSRISTNEKLFF.

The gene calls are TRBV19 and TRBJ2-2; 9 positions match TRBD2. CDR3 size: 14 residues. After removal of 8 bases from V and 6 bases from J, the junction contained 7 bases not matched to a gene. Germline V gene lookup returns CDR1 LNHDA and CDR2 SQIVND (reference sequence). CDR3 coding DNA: TGTGCCAGTGAGACTAGCGGAATTCCCGGGGAGCTGTTTTTT. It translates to CASETSGIPGELFF. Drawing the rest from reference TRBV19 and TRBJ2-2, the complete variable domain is DGGITQSPKYLFRKEGQNVTLSCEQNLNHDAMYWYRQDPGQGLRLIYYSQIVNDFQKGDIAEGYSVSREKKESFPLTVTSAQKNPTAFYLCASETSGIPGELFFGEGSRLTVL.

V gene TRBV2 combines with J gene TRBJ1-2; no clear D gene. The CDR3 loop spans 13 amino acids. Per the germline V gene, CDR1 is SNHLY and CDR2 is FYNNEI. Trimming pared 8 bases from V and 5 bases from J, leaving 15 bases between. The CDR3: CASPAALSYGYTF. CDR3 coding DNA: TGTGCCAGCCCCGCGGCCCTCTCTTATGGCTACACCTTC.

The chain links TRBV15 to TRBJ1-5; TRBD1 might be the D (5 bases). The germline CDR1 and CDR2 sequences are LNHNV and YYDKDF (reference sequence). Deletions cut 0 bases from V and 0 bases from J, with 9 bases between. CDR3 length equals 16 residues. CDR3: CATSREGLNSNQPQHF. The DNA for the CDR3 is TGTGCCACCAGCAGAGAGGGACTCAATAGCAATCAGCCCCAGCATTTT.

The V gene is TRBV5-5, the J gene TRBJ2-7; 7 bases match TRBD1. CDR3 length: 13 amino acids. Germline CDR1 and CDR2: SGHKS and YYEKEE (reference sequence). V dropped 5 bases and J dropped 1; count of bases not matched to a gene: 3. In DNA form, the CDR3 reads TGTGCCAGCAGGCCGACAGGGTCCTACGAGCAGTACTTC. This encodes CASRPTGSYEQYF.

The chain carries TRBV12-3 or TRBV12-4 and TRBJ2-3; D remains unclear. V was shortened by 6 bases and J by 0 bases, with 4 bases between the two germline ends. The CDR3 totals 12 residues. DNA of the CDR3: TGTGCCAGCAGACACAGCACAGATACGCAGTATTTT. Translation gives CASRHSTDTQYF.

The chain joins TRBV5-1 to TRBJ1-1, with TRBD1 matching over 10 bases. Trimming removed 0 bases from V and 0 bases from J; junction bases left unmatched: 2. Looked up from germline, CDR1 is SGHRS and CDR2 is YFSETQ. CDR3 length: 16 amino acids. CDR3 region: CASSLGQGAMNTEAFF. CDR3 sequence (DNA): TGCGCCAGCAGCTTGGGACAGGGGGCAATGAACACTGAAGCTTTCTTT.

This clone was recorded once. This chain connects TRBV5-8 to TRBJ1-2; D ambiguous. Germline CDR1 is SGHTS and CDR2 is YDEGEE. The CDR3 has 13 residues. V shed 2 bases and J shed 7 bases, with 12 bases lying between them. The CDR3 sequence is CASSFRGSGGYTF. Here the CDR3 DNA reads TGTGCCAGCAGCTTTCGGGGATCTGGTGGCTACACCTTC. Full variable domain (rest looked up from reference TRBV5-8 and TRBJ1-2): EAGVTQSPTHLIKTRGQQATLRCSPISGHTSVYWYQQALGLGLQFLLWYDEGEERNRGNFPPRFSGRQFPNYSSELNVNALELEDSALYLCASSFRGSGGYTFGSGTRLTVV.

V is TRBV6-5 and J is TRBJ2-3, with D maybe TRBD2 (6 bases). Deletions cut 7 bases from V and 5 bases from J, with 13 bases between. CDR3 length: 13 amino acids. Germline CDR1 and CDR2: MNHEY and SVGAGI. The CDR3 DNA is TGTGCCAGCACCCGACTAGGTCTAGATACGCAGTATTTT. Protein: CASTRLGLDTQYF.

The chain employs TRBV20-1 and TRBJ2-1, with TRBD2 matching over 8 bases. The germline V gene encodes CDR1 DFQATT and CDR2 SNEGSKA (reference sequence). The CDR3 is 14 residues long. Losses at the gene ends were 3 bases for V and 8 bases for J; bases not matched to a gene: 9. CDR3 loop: CSASRGLVNDEQFF. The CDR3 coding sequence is TGCAGTGCTAGTAGGGGACTAGTCAATGATGAGCAGTTCTTC.